This T cell receptor (beta chain) was profiled in a study of response to subunit inactivated influenza vaccine. Regarding the study as a whole: T cells newly recruited by each seasonal influenza vaccination are few, the authors suggested.

This clonotype was detected a few times. Its specificity is not known. Looked up from germline, CDR1 is SGHRS and CDR2 is YFSETQ. J lost 7 bases, V lost 0 bases, and 3 bases had no gene match. The CDR3 contains 13 residues. One entry per CDR3 protein results from TCRdb running MiXCR on the RT-PCR reads. The sample has 540,000 or so distinct CDR3 sequences, roughly 13% seen once. The input for sequencing was PBMCs from blood, taken roughly 48 days after vaccination. The receptor's source is a man aged 50 to 59 who received an inactivated influenza vaccine. The chain employs TRBV5-1 and TRBJ1-1; TRBD1 aligns across 7 bases. The CDR3 bases are TGCGCCAGCAGCTTGGGACAGGGTGATGAAGCTTTCTTT. Translating it yields CASSLGQGDEAFF.